The 3 T cell receptor beta chains listed next were all sequenced from one sample in a study of vaccination effects on CD4 cells after COVID-19. The data were produced by immunoSEQ multiplex PCR, yet TCRdb's version contains in-frame clones alone and is incomplete. The sample records just under 60,000 clones, 75% to 85% being singletons. Viral peptide pool expansion of antigen-specific CD4+ T cells preceded sequencing in the ViraFEST assay. Culturing for roughly 10 days preceded CD4+ T cell isolation. Everyone in the study got two shots of either the BNT162b2 or mRNA-1273 vaccine. Antigens of these TCRs are unknown. The material was CD4+ T cells from PBMCs cultured with HCoV-OC43 spike peptides, obtained after COVID-19 vaccination. The subset is: HCoV-OC43 spike overlapping peptide pool stimulation. Source of these receptors: a human donor who received a COVID-19 vaccine.

The chain has TRBV5-4 and TRBJ2-2; 7 positions agree with TRBD1. J gave up 1 base and V 0 bases, and 0 bases lay outside the gene matches. The germline CDR1 and CDR2 sequences are SGHNT and YYREEE (reference sequence). The CDR3 covers 15 residues. Written as DNA, the CDR3 is TGTGCCAGCAGCTTGGGACAGGGGAACACCGGGGAGCTGTTTTTT. It codes for CASSLGQGNTGELFF.

The rearrangement links TRBV12-5 to TRBJ1-5; the D is unclear. V was shortened by 4 bases and J by 5 bases, with 12 bases between the two germline ends. The CDR3 length is 14 residues. Germline assignment: CDR1 LGHNT and CDR2 FRNRAP. The CDR3 loop reads CASGSPMGHQPQHF. The CDR3 region has the DNA TGTGCTAGTGGTTCCCCCATGGGTCATCAGCCCCAGCATTTT.

V gene TRBV5-1 combines with J gene TRBJ2-3, with a tentative D call TRBD1 (6 bases). This CDR3 has 14 residues. Looked up from germline, CDR1 is SGHRS and CDR2 is YFSETQ. Trimming pared 4 bases from V and 5 bases from J, leaving 14 bases between. The CDR3 sequence is CASSDHRAGDTQYF. The DNA of the CDR3 is TGCGCCAGCAGCGACCACAGGGCAGGAGATACGCAGTATTTT.